This T cell receptor beta chain was profiled in a study of blood T cell repertoires in COVID-19. CDR1 and CDR2 from the germline V gene are SGHTA and FQGNSA. The CDR3 loop spans 17 amino acids. Trimming removed 5 bases from V and 5 bases from J; junction bases left unmatched: 17. The authors' processing: Reference gene primer amplification gave estimated nucleated cell counts. Sequencing was performed with immunoSEQ multiplex PCR; in TCRdb, only in-frame clones are kept and a portion is missing. V, J and clone size are those of that table, while D and trimming were read from the DNA. The table shows a few hundred thousand clones, with roughly 80% occurring only once.

V usage is TRBV7-2 and J usage is TRBJ1-2; 7 bases map to TRBD1. The material sequenced was peripheral blood. This sequence was found in a woman aged 55 to 70 who had recovered from COVID-19. The CDR3 here is CASSLRSAGTATYGYTF. In nucleotides, the CDR3 is TGTGCCAGCAGCCTGAGAAGCGCGGGGACAGCAACGTATGGCTACACCTTC.